Presented here are 32 T cell receptor beta chains from one specimen sequenced in a study of early T cells in non-severe SARS-CoV-2 infection. TCRdb re-called the 5' RACE reads through MiXCR, storing one row per CDR3 protein. The sample includes about 52,000 distinct CDR3 sequences, roughly 11% of them seen just once. Sequencing input: whole blood. The receptors derive from an adult who was a healthcare worker with PCR-confirmed SARS-CoV-2 infection or an uninfected control (not recorded which).

The V gene is TRBV10-3, the J gene TRBJ2-1, with 15 bases matching TRBD2. The CDR3 has 18 amino acids. J gave up 4 bases and V 6 bases, and 10 bases lay outside the gene matches. Germline values: CDR1 ENHRY, CDR2 SYGVKD. The CDR3 loop reads CAIRPGLAGGPSYNEQFF. For the CDR3, the DNA is TGTGCCATCAGACCGGGACTAGCGGGAGGACCTTCATACAATGAGCAGTTCTTC.

The chain has TRBV14 and TRBJ2-2; D unresolved. CDR3 length: 18 amino acids. CDR1 is SGHDN, CDR2 FVKESK, per germline. V lost 1 base and J 7 bases, leaving 22 bases between the germline ends. The CDR3: CASSQVKPHNPVGGELFF. In DNA, the CDR3 is TGTGCCAGCAGCCAAGTTAAACCCCATAACCCGGTTGGCGGGGAGCTGTTTTTT.

This clonotype was detected many times. The chain has TRBV7-9 and TRBJ2-5; D remains ambiguous. Germline V lookup: CDR1 SEHNR, CDR2 FQNEAQ (reference sequence). This CDR3 comprises 16 residues. V lost 2 bases to trimming and J lost 1 base, with 14 bases between them. The CDR3: CASSLTLVRPQETQYF. CDR3 nucleotides: TGTGCCAGCAGCTTAACGCTCGTAAGACCCCAAGAGACCCAGTACTTC.

The chain combines TRBV2 with TRBJ2-1; D call uncertain. CDR3 length: 13 residues. Germline V gene data show CDR1 as SNHLY and CDR2 as FYNNEI. Trimming removed 8 bases from V and 9 bases from J, with 17 bases in between. The CDR3 DNA reads TGTGCCAGCGGTCGAGGCGGTCCGGGTGAGCAGTTCTTC. Translating it yields CASGRGGPGEQFF.

The chain combines TRBV6-2 or TRBV6-3 with TRBJ2-7, with a possible D match to TRBD1 (5 bases). Trimming shortened V by 2 bases and J by 6 bases, and 11 bases separated the two germline ends. The germline gives CDR1 MNHEY, CDR2 SVGEGT. CDR3 length: 13 amino acids. The CDR3 bases are TGTGCCAGCAGTTACATGCCAGGGATCGAGCAGTACTTC. This codes for CASSYMPGIEQYF.

The genes are TRBV10-3 and TRBJ1-2; D is uncertain. V shed 3 bases and J shed 0 bases, with 5 bases lying between them. Germline values: CDR1 ENHRY, CDR2 SYGVKD. The CDR3 consists of 13 residues. Here the CDR3 reads CAISDGTNYGYTF. CDR3 nucleotides: TGTGCCATCAGTGATGGTACTAACTATGGCTACACCTTC.

This clonotype was counted ten times or more. J is TRBJ2-1 and V is TRBV10-3; D tentatively reads TRBD1 or TRBD2 (5 bases each). Germline V gene data show CDR1 as ENHRY and CDR2 as SYGVKD. V gave up 2 bases and J gave up 9 bases, with 11 bases separating them. The CDR3 covers 13 residues. The CDR3 DNA follows: TGTGCCATCAGTGAGATGGGGGACGGTGAGCAGTTCTTC. Translation: CAISEMGDGEQFF.

This clonotype is judged medium-sized (0.01 to 0.1%). The V gene is TRBV7-2, the J gene TRBJ2-1; 8 bases map to TRBD2. Per the germline V gene, CDR1 is SGHTA and CDR2 is FQGNSA. This CDR3 is built from 15 residues. The J segment lost 4 bases and the V segment lost 1 base, leaving 3 bases of the junction unmatched. The CDR3 spells CASSLVAGGYNEQFF. The CDR3 region has the DNA TGTGCCAGCAGCTTAGTTGCGGGGGGATACAATGAGCAGTTCTTC. The whole variable domain, remainder taken from reference TRBV7-2 and TRBJ2-1, is GAGVSQSPSNKVTEKGKDVELRCDPISGHTALYWYRQSLGQGLEFLIYFQGNSAPDKSGLPSDRFSAERTGGSVSTLTIQRTQQEDSAVYLCASSLVAGGYNEQFFGPGTRLTVL.

The chain recombines TRBV20-1 with TRBJ2-1, with 11 bases lining up with TRBD2. Germline V gene data show CDR1 as DFQATT and CDR2 as SNEGSKA (reference sequence). Trimming at V came to 3 bases and at J to 6 bases, leaving 4 bases not matched to a gene. The CDR3 has 14 amino acids. The CDR3 nucleotides read TGCAGTGCTAGGGGGACTAGCGGAACCAATGAGCAGTTCTTC. Protein product: CSARGTSGTNEQFF.

V gene TRBV21-1 combines with J gene TRBJ2-5; the DNA was not compared with TRBD1, the D call given in the table. TRBV21-1 corresponds to a pseudogene. The CDR3 is 13 residues long. The CDR3 is CASSPRGQETQYF. CDR3 bases: TGTGCCAGCTCCCCCAGGGGGCAGGAGACCCAGTACTTC.

There are many counts of this clonotype. The chain is built from TRBV6-5 and TRBJ2-3; D gene uncertain. This CDR3 region has 18 residues. Looked up from germline, CDR1 is MNHEY and CDR2 is SVGAGI. Trimming took off 0 bases at V and 4 bases at J, with 20 bases between the two ends. The CDR3 region has the DNA TGTGCCAGCAGTTACTCGAGTCTAAAAGCCCTGGGCGCAGATACGCAGTATTTT. It yields the protein CASSYSSLKALGADTQYF.

This clonotype was picked up many times. The genes are TRBV19 and TRBJ2-1; maybe TRBD2 (6 bases). Germline V gene data show CDR1 as LNHDA and CDR2 as SQIVND (reference sequence). The CDR3 totals 16 residues. Trimming left V 6 bases short and J 8 bases short, with 23 bases between. The CDR3 nucleotides are TGTGCCAGTAGCCTTGGGGCGGGAACTCAATACGATGAGCAGTTCTTC. Its protein is CASSLGAGTQYDEQFF.

Comments on this clonotype: The junction shows a germline mismatch at one end, possibly a read error. The gene calls are TRBV6-1 and TRBJ1-4; D gene uncertain. Germline V CDR1 and CDR2: MNHNS, SASEGT. The CDR3 consists of 14 residues. The CDR3 DNA sequence: TGTGCCAGCAGTGAGGCCAGCTATAATGAAAAACCGTTTTTT. It codes for CASSEASYNEKPFF.

Ten or more counts support this clonotype. The chain recombines TRBV2 with TRBJ1-1; no firm D call. Germline V gene sequence: CDR1 SNHLY, CDR2 FYNNEI. This CDR3 region has 13 residues. Trimming shortened V by 5 bases and J by 0 bases, and 7 bases separated the two germline ends. This CDR3 reads CASSTAMNTEAFF. CDR3 in DNA: TGTGCCAGCAGTACAGCTATGAACACTGAAGCTTTCTTT.

This clonotype was recorded at least ten times. The chain couples TRBV6-5 to TRBJ1-4, with TRBD1 as a possible D gene (5 bases). In germline, CDR1 is MNHEY, CDR2 SVGAGI. Trimming removed 5 bases at V and 7 bases at J, with 11 bases between. The CDR3 sequence is 13 residues long. The CDR3 sequence: CASSISGIEKLFF. In nucleotides, the CDR3 is TGTGCCAGCAGTATTTCAGGGATTGAAAAACTGTTTTTT.

This clonotype occurred many times. The chain employs TRBV6-6 and TRBJ2-1, with TRBD2 identical over 8 bases. The CDR3 runs to 17 residues. The junction had 13 bases not matched to a gene; V was cut back by 0 bases and J by 9 bases. From germline, CDR1 is MNHNY and CDR2 SVGAGI (reference sequence). The CDR3 region is CASSYSAGTRYTSEQFF. DNA for the CDR3: TGTGCCAGCAGTTACTCCGCCGGGACTAGATATACAAGTGAGCAGTTCTTC.

The rearrangement uses TRBV20-1 and TRBJ2-1; D is ambiguous. Between the trimmed V and J ends, which lost 3 bases and 7 bases, there was a span of 7 bases. This CDR3 spans 11 amino acids. Germline CDR1 DFQATT, CDR2 SNEGSKA (reference sequence). The CDR3 DNA sequence: TGCAGTGCTAGCGGATCAAATGAGCAGTTCTTC. Its translation: CSASGSNEQFF.

This clonotype has at least ten counts. At one end, the junction sequence differs from germline, possibly due to a read error. DNA for the CDR3: TGTGCCAGCAGTTACGGGACTAGCGGGTTCTTTTTCTTC. Its translation: CASSYGTSGFFFF. The rearrangement links TRBV7-6 to TRBJ2-7; 12 bases fit TRBD2. The CDR3 has 13 amino acids. CDR1 and CDR2 from the germline V gene are SGHVS and FNYEAQ.

The chain employs TRBV6-1 and TRBJ2-2, with 9 bases aligning to TRBD2. From germline, CDR1 is MNHNS and CDR2 SASEGT. There are 16 residues in the CDR3. The V gene end was trimmed by 6 bases and the J gene end by 4 bases; junction bases not matched to a gene: 9. The DNA for the CDR3 is TGTGCCAGCAGCGGGGGAGCGGGGGGACCCACCGGGGAGCTGTTTTTT. Translated, it gives CASSGGAGGPTGELFF.

The V gene is TRBV4-1, the J gene TRBJ2-1; 8 nucleotides align to TRBD2. Trimming took 4 bases from V and 2 from J; bases not matched to a gene: 7. The CDR3 is 16 residues long. CDR1 MGHRA and CDR2 YSYEKL come from the germline V gene. CDR3 residues: CASSPLGGRPYNEQFF. The CDR3 bases are TGCGCCAGCAGCCCCCTCGGCGGGAGGCCCTACAATGAGCAGTTCTTC.

There are many counts of this clonotype. V gene TRBV6-4 combines with J gene TRBJ2-1, with D perhaps matching TRBD1 or TRBD2 (5 bases each). The V and J ends lost 6 bases and 4 bases respectively, with 10 bases between them. Germline CDR1 MRHNA, CDR2 SNTAGT. This CDR3 spans 13 amino acids. CDR3 region: CASSEGEYNEQFF. The CDR3 nucleotides read TGTGCCAGCAGCGAAGGGGAGTACAATGAGCAGTTCTTC.

The chain links TRBV4-2 to TRBJ2-1; no firm D call. Trimming pared 0 bases from V and 9 bases from J, leaving 12 bases between. This CDR3 spans 14 amino acids. CDR1 and CDR2 from the germline V gene are LGHNA and YNFKEQ. DNA of the CDR3: TGTGCCAGCAGCCAAGATAGAGGTAGAGGTGAGCAGTTCTTC. Translation: CASSQDRGRGEQFF.

This clonotype was seen ten or more times. The V gene is TRBV28, the J gene TRBJ1-5, with a possible D match to TRBD1 (5 bases). Per the germline V gene, CDR1 is MDHEN and CDR2 is SYDVKM. Trimming pared 7 bases from V and 2 bases from J, leaving 18 bases between. This CDR3 has 16 amino acids. The chain's CDR3 is CASTMPQGKGNQPQHF. CDR3 bases: TGTGCCAGCACAATGCCCCAGGGAAAGGGCAATCAGCCCCAGCATTTT. The full variable domain, in which reference TRBV28 and TRBJ1-5 provide the parts outside the CDR3, is DVKVTQSSRYLVKRTGEKVFLECVQDMDHENMFWYRQDPGLGLRLIYFSYDVKMKEKGDIPEGYSVSREKKERFSLILESASTNQTSMYLCASTMPQGKGNQPQHFGDGTRLSIL.

In this sample, this clonotype turned up many times. This chain joins TRBV12-3 or TRBV12-4 and TRBJ2-7; D remains unclear. Trimming left V 3 bases short and J 0 bases short, with 9 bases between. This CDR3 region has 14 residues. CDR3 DNA: TGTGCCAGCAGTTTTCGAAGCAGCTCCTACGAGCAGTACTTC. Translating gives CASSFRSSSYEQYF.

The sample holds many counts of this clonotype. This chain links TRBV7-2 with TRBJ2-1, with a weak D call TRBD1 (6 bases). The CDR3 runs 16 residues. V lost 2 bases, J lost 4 bases, and 15 bases lay in between. Germline V gene lookup returns CDR1 SGHTA and CDR2 FQGNSA. The CDR3 sequence: CASSLILGQLYNEQFF. CDR3 DNA: TGTGCCAGCAGCTTAATTCTCGGACAGCTTTACAATGAGCAGTTCTTC.

This clonotype was seen only a few times. The chain combines TRBV13 with TRBJ2-1, with a weak D call TRBD1 (6 bases). The V end lost 5 bases, the J end lost 4 bases, and 27 bases lay between the germline ends. Germline loops: CDR1 PRHDT, CDR2 FYEKMQ (reference sequence). The length of the CDR3 is 19 residues. The CDR3 spells CASSPAVLPGTTKYNEQFF. DNA for the CDR3: TGTGCCAGCAGCCCTGCTGTTTTACCCGGGACAACAAAATACAATGAGCAGTTCTTC.

The table lists this clonotype with many counts. The rearrangement uses TRBV20-1 and TRBJ2-3; 8 positions agree with TRBD2. CDR3 length: 13 amino acids. In germline, CDR1 is DFQATT, CDR2 SNEGSKA (reference sequence). The junction had 4 bases not matched to a gene; V was cut back by 3 bases and J by 5 bases. The CDR3, as DNA: TGCAGTGCTAGCTTCGGGGGGGGAGATACGCAGTATTTT. Translation gives CSASFGGGDTQYF.

This clonotype was detected only a few times. The V call is TRBV2, the J call TRBJ2-7; D not certain. The ends were cut back, 4 bases at V and 2 bases at J, with 9 bases in the middle. Germline lookup yields CDR1 SNHLY and CDR2 FYNNEI. The CDR3 extends over 13 amino acids. The CDR3 bases are TGTGCCAGCAGTGCAAACCGAGCCTACGAGCAGTACTTC. Translated, it gives CASSANRAYEQYF.

This clonotype came up many times. The chain links TRBV6-2 or TRBV6-3 to TRBJ2-7; tentative D call: TRBD2 (6 bases). CDR1 is MNHEY, CDR2 SVGEGT, per germline. The V and J ends lost 5 bases and 4 bases respectively, with 15 bases between them. The CDR3 spans 14 residues. The CDR3 DNA reads as TGTGCCAGCAGTACCGTGGGGGGAAGATACGAGCAGTACTTC. It yields the protein CASSTVGGRYEQYF.

V is TRBV7-9 and J is TRBJ2-2; a weak D match, TRBD2 (6 bases). CDR3 length: 15 amino acids. Trimming took 1 base from V and 4 from J, leaving 10 bases between them. CDR1 is SEHNR, CDR2 FQNEAQ, per germline (reference sequence). The CDR3 coding sequence is TGTGCCAGCAGCTTAGAAGTTAGCGGCACCGGGGAGCTGTTTTTT. Amino acids: CASSLEVSGTGELFF.

The chain carries TRBV6-2 or TRBV6-3 and TRBJ2-4; D is possibly TRBD2 (6 bases). Germline CDR1 and CDR2: MNHEY and SVGEGT. V was pared by 6 bases and J by 1 base, with 16 bases between. CDR3 size: 16 residues. In DNA form, the CDR3 reads TGTGCCAGCAGACGCACCCCGGGAGTCGCCAAAAACATTCAGTACTTC. This encodes CASRRTPGVAKNIQYF.

This clonotype has only a few counts. The chain carries TRBV7-6 and TRBJ2-1; 8 nucleotides agree with TRBD2. In germline, CDR1 is SGHVS, CDR2 FNYEAQ. The CDR3 is 15 amino acids. With 1 base clipped from V and 15 bases from J, the junction kept 14 bases outside the gene matches. The CDR3 DNA follows: TGTGCCAGCAGCTTAGGCGGGGGCCTAAGCGGGAGTGTGTTCTTC. Translating gives CASSLGGGLSGSVFF. Full variable domain (remainder filled in from reference TRBV7-6 and TRBJ2-1): GAGVSQSPRYKVTKRGQDVALRCDPISGHVSLYWYRQALGQGPEFLTYFNYEAQQDKSGLPNDRFSAERPEGSISTLTIQRTEQRDSAMYRCASSLGGGLSGSVFFGPGTRLTVL.